This T cell receptor (beta chain) was profiled in a study of blood T cell repertoires in COVID-19. Background on the study: T cells, B-cell-depleted T cells, or PBMCs provided the cDNA or gDNA that served as material.

V was cut by 3 bases and J by 5 bases, with 8 bases left in between. The length of the CDR3 is 12 residues. Germline V CDR1 and CDR2: SGHNT, YYREEE (reference sequence). In assigning cohorts, the study relied on participant-reported clinical history. Donors in Cohort 3 counted as recovered after two negative PCRs, clearance, or symptom resolution. As handled by the study authors: Nucleated cell number was recorded as an estimate derived from reference gene primer amplification. Assay used: immunoSEQ multiplex PCR; TCRdb lists only in-frame clones, some missing. The V and J calls and clone size are taken from that table; D and trimming were inferred from the DNA. The sample has hundreds of thousands of clones; roughly 90% are singletons.

The chain combines TRBV5-4 with TRBJ1-1, with D hard to call. This receptor was identified in a woman aged 25 to 39 who had recovered from COVID-19. The sequenced sample consisted of PBMCs or T cells enriched from blood (not recorded which). In DNA form, the CDR3 reads TGTGCCAGCAGCTCCCGTGTGACTGAAGCTTTCTTT. This gives the protein CASSSRVTEAFF.